These 15 T cell receptor beta chains share one sample of origin, sequenced in a study of blood T cell repertoires in COVID-19. Produced via immunoSEQ multiplex PCR; TCRdb's table is partial and in-frame only. The sample has under 400,000 clones, roughly 86% seen once; the top ten hold under 1.2%. Material: PBMCs or T cells enriched from blood (not recorded which). The receptors come from a woman under 40 who had been exposed to COVID-19.

This chain uses TRBV28 with TRBJ1-2; D might be TRBD1 (5 bases). V dropped 5 bases and J dropped 8 bases, with 9 bases sitting between them. The CDR3 totals 11 residues. The V gene's germline CDR1 is MDHEN and CDR2 SYDVKM. The CDR3 sequence is CASSPGGGYTF. The CDR3 region has the DNA TGTGCCAGCAGTCCTGGGGGGGGCTACACCTTC.

V and J are TRBV12-3 or TRBV12-4 and TRBJ1-6, with D hard to call. Trimming took off 7 bases at V and 10 bases at J, with 14 bases between the two ends. The CDR3 covers 13 residues. CDR3 nucleotide sequence: TGTGCCAGCAATAGCGGGCTTCGATCACCCCTCCACTTT. Translating it yields CASNSGLRSPLHF.

This clone has only one observation. This chain links TRBV27 with TRBJ2-2, with 8 bases aligning to TRBD2. Trimming removed 4 bases from V and 7 bases from J; junction bases left unmatched: 5. The CDR3 contains 14 residues. Germline V gene sequence: CDR1 MNHEY, CDR2 SMNVEV (reference sequence). CDR3 in DNA: TGTGCCAGCAGTTGGCAGCGGGAGAGCGGGGAGCTGTTTTTT. It is translated as CASSWQRESGELFF.

The chain combines TRBV5-6 with TRBJ1-5; 7 bases line up with TRBD1. The CDR3 has 15 amino acids. CDR1 is SGHDT, CDR2 YYEEEE, per germline. V was clipped by 3 bases and J by 2 bases; unmatched bases: 5. In nucleotides, the CDR3 is TGTGCCAGCAGCTGGGGACAGACGGGCAATCAGCCCCAGCATTTT. Protein product: CASSWGQTGNQPQHF. Drawing the rest from reference TRBV5-6 and TRBJ1-5, the complete variable domain is DAGVTQSPTHLIKTRGQQVTLRCSPKSGHDTVSWYQQALGQGPQFIFQYYEEEERQRGNFPDRFSGHQFPNYSSELNVNALLLGDSALYLCASSWGQTGNQPQHFGDGTRLSIL.

This rearrangement joins TRBV7-8 to TRBJ1-1, with D perhaps TRBD1 (6 bases). The V end lost 5 bases, the J end lost 1 base, and 26 bases lay between the germline ends. CDR3 length equals 19 residues. Looked up from germline, CDR1 is SGHVS and CDR2 is FQNEAQ. In nucleotides, the CDR3 is TGTGCCAGCAGCCAATCGCCTCCAGATATTGGACAGAGGAACACTGAAGCTTTCTTT. Protein product: CASSQSPPDIGQRNTEAFF. The full variable domain, with the rest looked up from reference TRBV7-8 and TRBJ1-1, is GAGVSQSPRYKVAKRGQDVALRCDPISGHVSLFWYQQALGQGPEFLTYFQNEAQLDKSGLPSDRFFAERPEGSVSTLKIQRTQQEDSAVYLCASSQSPPDIGQRNTEAFFGQGTRLTVV.

This clone was counted a few times. The chain joins TRBV28 to TRBJ2-3; D might be TRBD2 (5 bases). The CDR3 is 14 residues long. Germline V lookup: CDR1 MDHEN, CDR2 SYDVKM. The germline V and J ends were trimmed by 2 bases and 6 bases, with 12 bases remaining between them. CDR3 sequence (DNA): TGTGCCAGCAGTTTACTACTAGGGCGGGATACGCAGTATTTT. Protein product: CASSLLLGRDTQYF.

This chain links TRBV6-4 with TRBJ2-7, with 8 bases matching TRBD2. This CDR3 is built from 15 residues. V shed 3 bases, J shed 1 base, and the junction held 5 bases outside the gene matches. Germline-derived CDR1 and CDR2 are MRHNA and SNTAGT. The CDR3 protein is CASSEVAGRSYEQYF. The CDR3 DNA reads TGTGCCAGCAGTGAAGTAGCGGGGAGGTCCTACGAGCAGTACTTC.

This clone has only one observation. The V and J genes are TRBV28 and TRBJ2-2, with 9 nucleotides matching TRBD1. V lost 6 bases and J lost 7; bases outside the gene matches: 9. Germline V lookup: CDR1 MDHEN, CDR2 SYDVKM. The CDR3 consists of 15 residues. The CDR3 protein is CASSYRDRVIGELFF. The CDR3 DNA follows: TGTGCCAGCAGCTACCGGGACAGGGTAATCGGGGAGCTGTTTTTT.

This sequence joins TRBV29-1 and TRBJ2-1; possibly TRBD2 for D (5 bases). The CDR3 contains 13 residues. V was pared by 3 bases and J by 10 bases, with 16 bases between. The V gene's germline CDR1 is SQVTM and CDR2 ANQGSEA. The CDR3 sequence: CSVDPRGFGEQFF. CDR3 DNA: TGCAGCGTTGACCCGCGAGGGTTTGGCGAGCAGTTCTTC.

This rearrangement joins TRBV11-2 to TRBJ1-5; tentative D call: TRBD1 (6 bases). V lost 5 bases and J lost 8, with 19 bases in between. This CDR3 contains 15 residues. Germline values: CDR1 SGHAT, CDR2 FQNNGV. Here the CDR3 reads CASSPRGGTGEPQHF. The CDR3 DNA is TGTGCCAGCAGCCCCCGGGGGGGCACCGGAGAGCCCCAGCATTTT.

The CDR3 nucleotides are TGTGCCAGCAGTGGTTTGGGGCTGAGTAGCAATCAGCCCCAGCATTTT. This gives the protein CASSGLGLSSNQPQHF. The chain carries TRBV2 and TRBJ1-5; D possibly corresponds to TRBD1 (5 bases). This CDR3 has 16 amino acids. The germline CDR1 and CDR2 sequences are SNHLY and FYNNEI. V gave up 4 bases and J gave up 0 bases, with 13 bases separating them.

The J gene is TRBJ1-4, the V gene TRBV18; D gene uncertain. With 3 bases removed from V and 8 bases from J, the gap between germline ends came to 10 bases. The CDR3 is 13 residues long. From germline, CDR1 is KGHSH and CDR2 LQKENI. The CDR3 loop reads CASSPPNEEKLFF. The CDR3, as DNA: TGTGCCAGCTCACCCCCCAATGAGGAAAAACTGTTTTTT.

The rearrangement links TRBV15 to TRBJ2-1; 14 bases are shared with TRBD2. The CDR3 loop spans 19 amino acids. V trimming: 3 bases; J trimming: 4 bases; junction bases outside the gene matches: 11. Germline V CDR1 and CDR2: LNHNV, YYDKDF (reference sequence). This chain's CDR3 is CATSRGPGLAGEGYNEQFF. The DNA of the CDR3 is TGTGCCACCAGCAGGGGGCCGGGACTAGCGGGAGAGGGGTACAATGAGCAGTTCTTC.

The chain recombines TRBV27 with TRBJ1-1; 7 nucleotides agree with TRBD1. Germline V gene data show CDR1 as MNHEY and CDR2 as SMNVEV (reference sequence). This CDR3 is built from 13 residues. The V segment lost 4 bases and the J segment 4 bases; nucleotides outside the gene matches: 3. The CDR3 nucleotides are TGTGCCAGCAGTTCGACAGGGACCACTGAAGCTTTCTTT. This codes for CASSSTGTTEAFF.

The rearrangement joins TRBV9 to TRBJ2-7, with TRBD1 identical over 8 bases. Germline CDR1 reads SGDLS; CDR2 reads YYNGEE. Losses at the gene ends were 0 bases for V and 5 bases for J; bases not matched to a gene: 4. CDR3 length: 14 residues. CDR3 in DNA: TGTGCCAGCAGCGTAGGACAGGGGTTCAACGAGCAGTACTTC. Translated: CASSVGQGFNEQYF.